A selection of T cell receptor beta chains follows, all from one sample in a study of monozygotic twins with inflammatory bowel disease. TCRdb derives one entry per CDR3 protein from the 5' RACE reads, leaving out DNA. This sample carries around 210,000 distinct CDR3 sequences, with 6% to 9% going to the ten biggest clones. The sample consisted of blood. Receptors originate from a human donor with ulcerative colitis or Crohn's disease, or a healthy co-twin of an affected twin (not recorded which). Each CDR3 is given with its conserved first and last residue. Each record gives: V gene, J gene, CDR3 protein.

v_call: TRBV7-2
j_call: TRBJ2-7
cdr3_aa: CASTDVGPYEQYF

v_call: TRBV20-1
j_call: TRBJ1-5
cdr3_aa: CSATGGGETGRNQPQHF

v_call: TRBV12-3/TRBV12-4
j_call: TRBJ2-6
cdr3_aa: CASSPDRTSGANVLTF

v_call: TRBV7-9
j_call: TRBJ1-4
cdr3_aa: CASSLAGGLDEKLFF

v_call: TRBV5-1
j_call: TRBJ2-7
cdr3_aa: CASSLGFTGGDEQYF

v_call: TRBV5-6
j_call: TRBJ2-1
cdr3_aa: CASSSGRGLAGVYNEQFF

v_call: TRBV7-3
j_call: TRBJ2-1
cdr3_aa: CASSFLLGEQFF

v_call: TRBV15
j_call: TRBJ1-1
cdr3_aa: CATSRMLDRDYLNTEAFF

v_call: TRBV10-3
j_call: TRBJ2-7
cdr3_aa: CAISSGTGEPYEQYF

v_call: TRBV18
j_call: TRBJ2-1
cdr3_aa: CASSRTGGYYNEQFF

v_call: TRBV6-5
j_call: TRBJ1-1
cdr3_aa: CASSRQRNTEAFF

v_call: TRBV3-1
j_call: TRBJ1-1
cdr3_aa: CASSQVGVGTEAFF

v_call: TRBV7-2
j_call: TRBJ2-2
cdr3_aa: CASSLNWNTGELFF

v_call: TRBV28
j_call: TRBJ1-5
cdr3_aa: CASSRDGDNQPQHF

v_call: TRBV30
j_call: TRBJ1-3
cdr3_aa: CACSQGASGNTIYF

v_call: TRBV7-9
j_call: TRBJ2-7
cdr3_aa: CASSLGQGAHEQYF

v_call: TRBV3-1
j_call: TRBJ2-6
cdr3_aa: CASSQRASGANVLTF

v_call: TRBV4-1
j_call: TRBJ2-7
cdr3_aa: CASSQEPYEQYF

v_call: TRBV29-1
j_call: TRBJ1-1
cdr3_aa: CSVGQGAEAFF

v_call: TRBV7-2
j_call: TRBJ1-2
cdr3_aa: CACSSGQGARSYGYTF

v_call: TRBV5-1
j_call: TRBJ1-1
cdr3_aa: CASSLGEENTEAFF

v_call: TRBV5-1
j_call: TRBJ2-1
cdr3_aa: CASSLAEAGGRNEQFF

v_call: TRBV9
j_call: TRBJ1-1
cdr3_aa: CASSVVSGSGTEAFF